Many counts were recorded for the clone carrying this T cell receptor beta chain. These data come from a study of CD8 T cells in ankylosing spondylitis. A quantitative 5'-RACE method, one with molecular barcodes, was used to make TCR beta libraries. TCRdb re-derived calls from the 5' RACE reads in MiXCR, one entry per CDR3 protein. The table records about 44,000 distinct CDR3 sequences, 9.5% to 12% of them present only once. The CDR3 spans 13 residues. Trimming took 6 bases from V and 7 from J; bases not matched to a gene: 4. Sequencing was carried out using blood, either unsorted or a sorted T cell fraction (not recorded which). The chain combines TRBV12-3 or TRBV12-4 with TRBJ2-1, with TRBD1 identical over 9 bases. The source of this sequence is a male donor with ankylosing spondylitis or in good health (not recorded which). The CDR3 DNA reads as TGTGCCAGCAGCCGAGGACAGGGGAATGAGCAGTTCTTC. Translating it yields CASSRGQGNEQFF.